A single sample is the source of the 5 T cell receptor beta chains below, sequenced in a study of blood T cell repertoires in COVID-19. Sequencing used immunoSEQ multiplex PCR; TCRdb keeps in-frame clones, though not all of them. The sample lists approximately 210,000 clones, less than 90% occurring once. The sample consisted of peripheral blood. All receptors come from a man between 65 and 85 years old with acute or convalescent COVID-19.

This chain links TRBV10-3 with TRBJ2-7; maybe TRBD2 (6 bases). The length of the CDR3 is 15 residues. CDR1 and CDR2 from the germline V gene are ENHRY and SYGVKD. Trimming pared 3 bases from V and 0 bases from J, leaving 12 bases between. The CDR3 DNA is TGTGCCATCAGTGAAGGACTACGGAGCTCCTACGAGCAGTACTTC. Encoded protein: CAISEGLRSSYEQYF.

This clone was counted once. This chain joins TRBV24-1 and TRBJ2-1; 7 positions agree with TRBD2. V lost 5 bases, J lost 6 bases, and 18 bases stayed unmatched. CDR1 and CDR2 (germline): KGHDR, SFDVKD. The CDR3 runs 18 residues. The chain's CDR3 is CATSGVGRGSHSPNEQFF. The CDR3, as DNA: TGTGCCACCAGTGGTGTGGGTCGCGGGAGCCACTCCCCCAATGAGCAGTTCTTC.

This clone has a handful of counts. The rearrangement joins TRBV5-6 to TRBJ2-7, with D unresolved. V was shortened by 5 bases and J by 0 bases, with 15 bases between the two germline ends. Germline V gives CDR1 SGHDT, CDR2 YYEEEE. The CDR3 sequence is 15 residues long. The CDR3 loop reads CASRLRSTSSYEQYF. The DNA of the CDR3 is TGTGCCAGCAGGCTGAGGTCCACCAGCTCCTACGAGCAGTACTTC. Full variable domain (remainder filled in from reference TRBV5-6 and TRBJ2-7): DAGVTQSPTHLIKTRGQQVTLRCSPKSGHDTVSWYQQALGQGPQFIFQYYEEEERQRGNFPDRFSGHQFPNYSSELNVNALLLGDSALYLCASRLRSTSSYEQYFGPGTRLTVT.

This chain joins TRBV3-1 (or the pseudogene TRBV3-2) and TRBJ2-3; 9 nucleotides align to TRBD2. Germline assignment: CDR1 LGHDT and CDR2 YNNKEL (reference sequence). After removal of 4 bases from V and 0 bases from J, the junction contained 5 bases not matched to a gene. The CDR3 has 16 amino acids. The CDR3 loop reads CASSLTLAGSTDTQYF. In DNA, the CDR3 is TGTGCCAGCAGCCTCACCCTAGCGGGGAGCACAGATACGCAGTATTTT.

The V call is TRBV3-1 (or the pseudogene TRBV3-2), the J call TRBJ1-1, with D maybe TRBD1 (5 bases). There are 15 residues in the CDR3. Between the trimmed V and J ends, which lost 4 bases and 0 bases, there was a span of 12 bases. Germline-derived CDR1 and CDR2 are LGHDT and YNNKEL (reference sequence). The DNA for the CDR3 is TGTGCCAGCAGCCGCCGGGCAGGGATGAACACTGAAGCTTTCTTT. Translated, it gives CASSRRAGMNTEAFF.